Below are 28 T cell receptor beta chains sequenced from a single sample in a study of identical twins. In TCRdb, the 5' RACE reads were re-called with MiXCR into one record per CDR3 protein. In the table there are about 890,000 distinct CDR3 sequences, 9% to 15% of which are singletons. The data also belong to a second study, concerning yellow fever vaccine responses in identical twins.

Sequenced sample: PBMCs. All receptors derive from a woman between 18 and 29 years old in good health.

In this sample, this clonotype turned up a few times. The gene calls are TRBV5-1 and TRBJ2-3; 10 bases match TRBD2. Per germline, CDR1 SGHRS and CDR2 YFSETQ. Trimming cost V 4 bases and J 1 base; bases outside gene matches: 18. The CDR3 is made up of 20 amino acids. CDR3 in amino acids: CASSVRLPAGGPSGTDTQYF. CDR3 nucleotides: TGCGCCAGCAGCGTACGACTTCCAGCGGGGGGGCCTTCTGGCACAGATACGCAGTATTTT.

The sample holds many counts of this clonotype. CDR3 in amino acids: CASSLTRDQPQHF. CDR3 DNA: TGTGCCAGCAGCTTAACCCGGGATCAGCCCCAGCATTTT. This chain connects TRBV7-2 to TRBJ1-5; D gene unclear. Germline-derived CDR1 and CDR2 are SGHTA and FQGNSA. The CDR3 runs 13 residues. V lost 2 bases to trimming and J lost 5 bases, with 7 bases between them.

Notes on this clonotype: A clone one base away is much larger, so this may be a read error. Without the conserved terminal phenylalanine or tryptophan, this CDR3 likely stems from a read error. The genes are TRBV6-5 and TRBJ2-2; D is ambiguous. CDR3 length: 16 amino acids. V dropped 0 bases and J dropped 1 base, with 9 bases sitting between them. Germline V gene data show CDR1 as MNHEY and CDR2 as SVGAGI. CDR3: CASSYSTRQNTGELFL. The CDR3, as DNA: TGTGCCAGCAGTTACTCAACCAGACAGAACACCGGGGAGCTGTTTCTT.

This clonotype appeared many times. The chain is built from TRBV29-1 and TRBJ2-7, with D hard to call. The V gene's germline CDR1 is SQVTM and CDR2 ANQGSEA. The V and J ends lost 1 base and 3 bases respectively, with 13 bases between them. This CDR3 is 14 amino acids long. CDR3 region: CSVEGGGDYYEQYF. CDR3 sequence (DNA): TGCAGCGTTGAAGGAGGTGGGGATTACTACGAGCAGTACTTC.

In this sample, this clonotype turned up many times. The CDR3 protein is CASSFEGAYNEQFF. CDR3 bases: TGTGCCAGCAGCTTCGAGGGGGCCTACAATGAGCAGTTCTTC. The V and J genes are TRBV7-2 and TRBJ2-1; perhaps TRBD1 as D (6 bases). CDR3 length equals 14 residues. Trimming shortened V by 3 bases and J by 2 bases, and 8 bases separated the two germline ends. In germline, CDR1 is SGHTA, CDR2 FQGNSA.

V usage is TRBV5-1 and J usage is TRBJ1-5; 7 positions agree with TRBD1. Looked up from germline, CDR1 is SGHRS and CDR2 is YFSETQ. J gave up 3 bases and V 1 base, and 7 bases lay outside the gene matches. The CDR3 length is 16 residues. The CDR3 region is CASSLFGQGDNQPQHF. CDR3 nucleotide sequence: TGCGCCAGCAGCTTGTTCGGGCAGGGGGACAATCAGCCCCAGCATTTT.

J is TRBJ2-7 and V is TRBV27; TRBD2 matches at 8 bases. There are 14 residues in the CDR3. Germline CDR1 MNHEY, CDR2 SMNVEV (reference sequence). J was trimmed by 6 bases and V by 2 bases; bases with no gene match: 6. Here the CDR3 reads CASSLRGTSGEQYF. The CDR3 coding sequence is TGTGCCAGCAGTTTACGCGGGACTAGTGGCGAGCAGTACTTC.

J is TRBJ2-2 and V is TRBV7-6; possible D gene TRBD1, 6 bases. The CDR3 length is 16 residues. V gave up 2 bases and J gave up 0 bases, with 10 bases separating them. Germline CDR1 SGHVS, CDR2 FNYEAQ. In DNA, the CDR3 is TGTGCCAGCAGCTTACAGGGGCATTCGAACACCGGGGAGCTGTTTTTT. Protein product: CASSLQGHSNTGELFF.

This clonotype was seen ten or more times. V and J are TRBV5-1 and TRBJ2-2; unclear D gene. V lost 1 base to trimming and J lost 5 bases, with 12 bases between them. The CDR3 length is 15 residues. CDR1 SGHRS and CDR2 YFSETQ come from the germline V gene. The CDR3 DNA follows: TGCGCCAGCAGCTTGTCTGGGGATAGTACCGGGGAGCTGTTTTTT. Translated: CASSLSGDSTGELFF.

V is TRBV7-2 and J is TRBJ2-7, with TRBD2 matching 13 bases. Looked up from germline, CDR1 is SGHTA and CDR2 is FQGNSA. The CDR3 is 17 amino acids. Losses at the gene ends were 5 bases for V and 1 base for J; bases not matched to a gene: 8. The DNA for the CDR3 is TGTGCCAGCAGCCCAAGAGGACTAGCGGGAGTGTCCTACGAGCAGTACTTC. Translating it yields CASSPRGLAGVSYEQYF.

The V gene is TRBV7-2, the J gene TRBJ2-1, with D perhaps TRBD2 (6 bases). Germline CDR1 is SGHTA and CDR2 is FQGNSA. V was pared by 3 bases and J by 7 bases, with 19 bases between. CDR3 length equals 16 residues. This chain's CDR3 is CASSLRRGLIRNEQFF. Written as DNA, the CDR3 is TGTGCCAGCAGCTTGAGAAGGGGACTCATTCGGAATGAGCAGTTCTTC.

The genes are TRBV4-1 and TRBJ2-2; TRBD1 matches 8 bases. Unmatched junction bases numbered 9, after V lost 2 bases and J lost 4 bases. The germline gives CDR1 MGHRA, CDR2 YSYEKL. The CDR3 runs 17 residues. The DNA of the CDR3 is TGCGCCAGCAGCCAACCTGGGACAGGAGATCTCACCGGGGAGCTGTTTTTT. It specifies CASSQPGTGDLTGELFF.

This clonotype was seen a few times. The V call is TRBV12-3 or TRBV12-4, the J call TRBJ2-1; 9 bases line up with TRBD2. V shed 3 bases and J 8 bases; nucleotides not matched to a gene: 11. This CDR3 comprises 16 residues. The CDR3 is CASSFRPGLAGDEQFF. DNA of the CDR3: TGTGCCAGCAGTTTTCGACCGGGACTAGCAGGGGATGAGCAGTTCTTC.

The rearrangement links TRBV5-1 to TRBJ2-2, with TRBD1 as a possible D gene (6 bases). The CDR3 consists of 16 residues. V shed 4 bases and J shed 0 bases, with 13 bases lying between them. CDR1 SGHRS and CDR2 YFSETQ come from the germline V gene. CDR3 amino acids: CASSPGTKANTGELFF. The CDR3 nucleotides are TGCGCCAGCAGCCCGGGGACAAAGGCGAACACCGGGGAGCTGTTTTTT. The full variable domain, rest sourced from reference TRBV5-1 and TRBJ2-2, is KAGVTQTPRYLIKTRGQQVTLSCSPISGHRSVSWYQQTPGQGLQFLFEYFSETQRNKGNFPGRFSGRQFSNSRSEMNVSTLELGDSALYLCASSPGTKANTGELFFGEGSRLTVL.

This clonotype occurred many times. The chain joins TRBV6-1 to TRBJ1-4; D is unresolved. The CDR3 is 11 amino acids. CDR1 and CDR2 from the germline V gene are MNHNS and SASEGT. Trimming removed 5 bases from V and 2 bases from J, with 0 bases in between. As DNA, the CDR3 is TGTGCCAGCAGTACTAATGAAAAACTGTTTTTT. Translated, it gives CASSTNEKLFF.

This rearrangement joins TRBV10-3 to TRBJ1-2, with D maybe TRBD1 (5 bases). This CDR3 has 17 amino acids. V was clipped by 0 bases and J by 1 base, with 15 bases between them. Germline-derived CDR1 and CDR2 are ENHRY and SYGVKD. CDR3 loop: CAISESEEGTGNYGYTF. The CDR3 nucleotides are TGTGCCATCAGTGAGTCGGAGGAGGGGACGGGTAACTATGGCTACACCTTC.

This clonotype has more than one count but fewer than ten. The chain combines TRBV2 with TRBJ1-5; 9 bases map to TRBD1. The CDR3 length is 13 residues. Germline CDR1 reads SNHLY; CDR2 reads FYNNEI. The V segment lost 7 bases and the J segment 5 bases; nucleotides outside the gene matches: 3. CDR3 sequence reads: CASTRDRDQPQHF. The DNA for the CDR3 is TGTGCCAGCACTCGGGACAGGGATCAGCCCCAGCATTTT.

This clonotype was counted only a few times. The chain uses TRBV29-1 and TRBJ1-1; D is perhaps TRBD1 (5 bases). CDR1 is SQVTM and CDR2 is ANQGSEA in the germline V gene. This CDR3 is 14 amino acids long. V was pared by 2 bases and J by 1 base, with 11 bases between. CDR3: CSVELGRANTEAFF. The DNA for the CDR3 is TGCAGCGTTGAATTGGGCAGGGCGAACACTGAAGCTTTCTTT.

V gene TRBV5-1 combines with J gene TRBJ2-1; D may correspond to TRBD1 or TRBD2 (5 bases each). The germline V gene encodes CDR1 SGHRS and CDR2 YFSETQ. Trimming removed 4 bases at V and 5 bases at J, with 22 bases between. The CDR3 has 17 amino acids. CDR3 sequence reads: CASSGRSGQKGDNEQFF. The DNA for the CDR3 is TGCGCCAGCAGCGGCCGGTCCGGACAAAAGGGAGACAATGAGCAGTTCTTC.

The V and J genes are TRBV7-2 and TRBJ2-7; possible D gene TRBD2, 6 bases. CDR3 length: 16 amino acids. The V end was cut by 0 bases, the J end by 2 bases, with 14 bases between. Germline V gene data show CDR1 as SGHTA and CDR2 as FQGNSA. The CDR3 reads CASSLAVRGGPYEQYF. The CDR3, as DNA: TGTGCCAGCAGCTTAGCGGTGCGGGGAGGCCCCTACGAGCAGTACTTC.

As DNA, the CDR3 is TGTGCCAGCAGTGACCCGCCGGGACAGGCCCTCAGCTCTGGAAACACCATATATTTT. Amino acids: CASSDPPGQALSSGNTIYF. The chain is built from TRBV25-1 and TRBJ1-3, with 8 nucleotides matching TRBD1. The CDR3 contains 19 residues. V lost 3 bases and J lost 0; bases outside the gene matches: 13. Germline values: CDR1 MGHDK, CDR2 SYGVNS.

In its sample, this clonotype was seen many times. CDR3 in amino acids: CASSPNTGFGAFF. CDR3 coding DNA: TGTGCCAGTAGTCCCAATACAGGGTTCGGGGCTTTCTTT. The chain carries TRBV19 and TRBJ1-1; D possibly corresponds to TRBD1 (6 bases). Germline CDR1 is LNHDA and CDR2 is SQIVND (reference sequence). V dropped 5 bases and J dropped 11 bases, with 18 bases sitting between them. This CDR3 comprises 13 residues.

This clonotype was detected a few times. The chain couples TRBV5-1 to TRBJ2-2; the match to TRBD2 covers 7 bases. V was clipped by 1 base and J by 5 bases; unmatched bases: 8. CDR1 and CDR2 from the germline V gene are SGHRS and YFSETQ. This CDR3 has 16 residues. In nucleotides, the CDR3 is TGCGCCAGCAGCTTGAGCGCGGGAGCGGGAACCGGGGAGCTGTTTTTT. Protein: CASSLSAGAGTGELFF. The entire variable domain, with the rest obtained from reference TRBV5-1 and TRBJ2-2, is as follows: KAGVTQTPRYLIKTRGQQVTLSCSPISGHRSVSWYQQTPGQGLQFLFEYFSETQRNKGNFPGRFSGRQFSNSRSEMNVSTLELGDSALYLCASSLSAGAGTGELFFGEGSRLTVL.

V usage is TRBV12-3 or TRBV12-4 and J usage is TRBJ2-1; possible D gene TRBD2, 6 bases. V lost 3 bases and J lost 4, with 22 bases in between. This CDR3 region has 18 residues. The CDR3 nucleotides are TGTGCCAGCAGTTTGGGCCCCATGTTGCGGCGGGAATACAATGAGCAGTTCTTC. Translated: CASSLGPMLRREYNEQFF.

This clonotype was counted only a few times. This chain connects TRBV27 to TRBJ2-3, with D unresolved. Germline CDR1 reads MNHEY; CDR2 reads SMNVEV (reference sequence). The CDR3 sequence is 14 residues long. V dropped 2 bases and J dropped 4 bases, with 10 bases sitting between them. The CDR3, as DNA: TGTGCCAGCAGTTTAGTGGGGAATTCAGATACGCAGTATTTT. Its protein is CASSLVGNSDTQYF.

The rearrangement links TRBV24-1 to TRBJ2-3, with TRBD1 matching 9 bases. J lost 3 bases, V lost 7 bases, and 7 bases had no gene match. The CDR3 is 15 amino acids. In germline, CDR1 is KGHDR, CDR2 SFDVKD. CDR3 in amino acids: CATSPGTGLTDTQYF. In nucleotides, the CDR3 is TGTGCCACCAGCCCTGGGACAGGGTTGACAGATACGCAGTATTTT.

This clonotype has a handful of counts. V usage is TRBV7-8 and J usage is TRBJ2-3; D is unresolved. V was shortened by 1 base and J by 2 bases, with 13 bases between the two germline ends. Germline V gene data show CDR1 as SGHVS and CDR2 as FQNEAQ. The CDR3 has 16 residues. This CDR3 is CASSLVGSELTDTQYF. The CDR3 nucleotides are TGTGCCAGCAGCTTAGTAGGGTCGGAACTCACAGATACGCAGTATTTT. Full variable domain (missing parts from reference TRBV7-8 and TRBJ2-3): GAGVSQSPRYKVAKRGQDVALRCDPISGHVSLFWYQQALGQGPEFLTYFQNEAQLDKSGLPSDRFFAERPEGSVSTLKIQRTQQEDSAVYLCASSLVGSELTDTQYFGPGTRLTVL.

This clonotype was detected a few times. The rearrangement uses TRBV24-1 and TRBJ2-1; D call uncertain. In germline, CDR1 is KGHDR, CDR2 SFDVKD. The CDR3 runs to 15 residues. V was trimmed by 3 bases and J by 0 bases, leaving 8 bases between them. The CDR3 DNA reads as TGTGCCACCAGTGATCATTCTATCTCCTACAATGAGCAGTTCTTC. The encoded protein is CATSDHSISYNEQFF.